Listed below are T cell receptor beta chains from one sample, sequenced in a study of blood T cell repertoires in COVID-19. Sequencing was performed with immunoSEQ multiplex PCR; in TCRdb, only in-frame clones are kept and a portion is missing. The sample has about 160,000 clones, approximately 95% seen once. The sequenced sample was peripheral blood. The receptors here all came from a woman aged 55-69 years with COVID-19, enrolled during active disease. Each CDR3 is given with its conserved first and last residue. Fields, in order: J gene, V gene, clone size, D gene, CDR3 protein, CDR3 DNA. A D gene is named only where the DNA matches it firmly. Clone size is given for some rows only: seen once, a few or many times, or a class if the clone is expanded.

TRBJ1-4,TRBV3-1/TRBV3-2,-,-,CASSQHTGRDEKLFF,TGTGCCAGCAGCCAACACACAGGGCGGGATGAAAAACTGTTTTTT
TRBJ1-4,TRBV19,-,TRBD1,CASTGQGGEKLFF,TGTGCCAGTACGGGACAGGGAGGCGAAAAACTGTTTTTT
TRBJ1-5,TRBV5-8,-,-,CASSLRRAANSNQPQHF,TGTGCCAGCAGCTTACGGAGGGCAGCTAATAGCAATCAGCCCCAGCATTTT
TRBJ1-2,TRBV18,-,-,CASSPEGTNYGYTF,TGTGCCAGCTCACCAGAGGGCACTAACTATGGCTACACCTTC
TRBJ1-2,TRBV4-3,-,-,CASSQDEQGPSPGYTF,TGCGCCAGCAGCCAAGACGAACAGGGCCCGTCCCCTGGCTACACCTTC
TRBJ1-1,TRBV7-2,-,-,CASSLIWTNGEAFF,TGTGCCAGCAGCTTAATTTGGACAAACGGTGAAGCTTTCTTT
TRBJ1-1,TRBV4-2,-,TRBD1,CASSQSHRGKSEAFF,TGTGCCAGCAGCCAAAGTCACAGGGGAAAATCTGAAGCTTTCTTT
TRBJ1-5,TRBV19,-,-,CASQEGYSNQPQHF,TGTGCCAGCCAGGAGGGATATAGCAATCAGCCCCAGCATTTT
TRBJ1-1,TRBV9,-,-,CASSAKSEGAAEAFF,TGTGCCAGCAGCGCCAAATCGGAGGGTGCGGCTGAAGCTTTCTTT
TRBJ2-7,TRBV7-6,once,TRBD2,CASSLAGTSGASYEQYF,TGTGCCAGCAGCTTAGCCGGGACTAGCGGGGCGTCCTACGAGCAGTACTTC
TRBJ2-7,TRBV18,-,TRBD2,CASSAGGATYEQYF,TGTGCCAGCTCGGCGGGGGGGGCAACCTACGAGCAGTACTTC
TRBJ1-2,TRBV4-3,-,-,CASSQGAGDYGYTF,TGCGCCAGCAGCCAAGGGGCCGGCGACTATGGCTACACCTTC
TRBJ2-1,TRBV14,once,TRBD2,CASSQDLSAGGRNEQFF,TGTGCCAGCAGCCAAGATTTATCGGCGGGGGGCCGGAATGAGCAGTTCTTC
TRBJ2-1,TRBV5-4,-,-,CASSWQGGDEQFF,TGTGCCAGCAGCTGGCAGGGTGGAGATGAGCAGTTCTTC
TRBJ1-2,TRBV19,-,-,CASSKIGVNYGYTF,TGTGCCAGTAGCAAAATAGGAGTAAACTATGGCTACACCTTC
TRBJ1-5,TRBV6-5,-,-,CASKQIHSNQPQHF,TGTGCCAGCAAACAGATCCATAGCAATCAGCCCCAGCATTTT
TRBJ2-1,TRBV4-3,-,TRBD2,CASSQDIAAGVNNEQFF,TGCGCCAGCAGCCAAGATATTGCAGCGGGGGTCAACAATGAGCAGTTCTTC
TRBJ2-1,TRBV5-8,-,TRBD1,CASSRLGTDNEQFF,TGTGCCAGCAGCCGTCTTGGGACAGACAATGAGCAGTTCTTC
TRBJ2-3,TRBV30,-,-,CAWRGAGLLSTDTQYF,TGTGCCTGGAGGGGGGCAGGGCTACTAAGCACAGATACGCAGTATTTT
TRBJ1-6,TRBV5-1,-,TRBD1,CASSLGSRQGQGNNSPLHF,TGCGCCAGCAGCTTGGGTTCGAGACAGGGACAGGGAAATAATTCACCCCTCCACTTT
TRBJ1-5,TRBV7-2,-,-,CASSFFGGFRDAQHF,TGTGCCAGCAGCTTTTTTGGGGGGTTCCGGGACGCCCAGCATTTT
TRBJ1-2,TRBV5-6,-,-,CASSLSKHGYTF,TGTGCCAGCAGCTTGTCCAAGCATGGCTACACCTTC
TRBJ2-7,TRBV6-4,-,-,CASNVPGHISTSEYF,TGTGCCAGCAATGTCCCGGGACACATTTCCACTTCGGAGTACTTC
TRBJ2-3,TRBV6-5,-,-,CASSYGRGITDTQYF,TGTGCCAGCAGTTACGGCAGGGGCATCACAGATACGCAGTATTTT
TRBJ2-1,TRBV6-6,-,TRBD1,CASRQRDRGNNEQFF,TGTGCCAGCAGGCAACGGGACAGGGGAAACAATGAGCAGTTCTTC
TRBJ1-5,TRBV5-1,once,TRBD1,CASSLGQGGNQPQHF,TGCGCCAGCAGCTTGGGACAGGGGGGAAATCAGCCCCAGCATTTT
TRBJ1-2,TRBV5-4,-,-,CASSGISGGMYGYTF,TGTGCCAGCAGCGGAATCTCCGGGGGGATGTATGGCTACACCTTC
TRBJ2-7,TRBV4-3,-,-,CASSQDYRVEQYF,TGCGCCAGCAGCCAAGACTACAGGGTCGAGCAGTACTTC
TRBJ2-1,TRBV11-2,-,TRBD2,CASSQLAGGLNEQFF,TGTGCCAGCAGCCAACTAGCGGGGGGGCTCAATGAGCAGTTCTTC
TRBJ2-7,TRBV7-2,-,TRBD2,CASSLALGTSGWGGEQYF,TGTGCCAGCAGCTTAGCGCTCGGGACTAGCGGGTGGGGAGGGGAGCAGTACTTC
TRBJ1-2,TRBV6-5,once,-,CATTQGDYGYTF,TGTGCCACCACTCAGGGTGACTATGGCTACACCTTC